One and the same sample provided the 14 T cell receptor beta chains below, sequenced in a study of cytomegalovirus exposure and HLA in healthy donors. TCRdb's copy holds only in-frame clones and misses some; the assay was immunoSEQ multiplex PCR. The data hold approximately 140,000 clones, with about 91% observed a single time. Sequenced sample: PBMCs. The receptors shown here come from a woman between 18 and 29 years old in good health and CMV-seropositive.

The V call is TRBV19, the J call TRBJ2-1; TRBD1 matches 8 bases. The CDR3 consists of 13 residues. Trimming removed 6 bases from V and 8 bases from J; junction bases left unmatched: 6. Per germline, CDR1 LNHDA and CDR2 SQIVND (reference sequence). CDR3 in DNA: TGTGCCAGTAGGGGGCAGGGGGCTCATGAGCAGTTCTTC. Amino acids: CASRGQGAHEQFF. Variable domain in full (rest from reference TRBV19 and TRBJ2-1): DGGITQSPKYLFRKEGQNVTLSCEQNLNHDAMYWYRQDPGQGLRLIYYSQIVNDFQKGDIAEGYSVSREKKESFPLTVTSAQKNPTAFYLCASRGQGAHEQFFGPGTRLTVL.

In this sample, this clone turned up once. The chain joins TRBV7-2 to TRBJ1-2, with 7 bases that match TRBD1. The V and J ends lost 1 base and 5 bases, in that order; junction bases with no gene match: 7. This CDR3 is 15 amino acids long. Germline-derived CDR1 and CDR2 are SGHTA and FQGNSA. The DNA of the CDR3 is TGTGCCAGCAGCTTAGGGAAAGGGGGCGCGTATGGCTACACCTTC. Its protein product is CASSLGKGGAYGYTF.

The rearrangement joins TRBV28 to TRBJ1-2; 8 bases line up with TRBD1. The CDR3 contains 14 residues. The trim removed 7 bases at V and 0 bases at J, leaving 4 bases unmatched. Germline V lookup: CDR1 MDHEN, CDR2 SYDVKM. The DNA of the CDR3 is TGTGCCAGCACCTCGACAGGGGCTAACTATGGCTACACCTTC. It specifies CASTSTGANYGYTF.

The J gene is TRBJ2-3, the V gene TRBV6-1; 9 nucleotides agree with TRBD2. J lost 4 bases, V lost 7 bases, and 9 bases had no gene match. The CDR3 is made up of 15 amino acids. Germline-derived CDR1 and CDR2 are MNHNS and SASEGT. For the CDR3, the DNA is TGTGCCAGCAAAGTGTCAAGCGGGAGGTCAGATACGCAGTATTTT. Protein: CASKVSSGRSDTQYF.

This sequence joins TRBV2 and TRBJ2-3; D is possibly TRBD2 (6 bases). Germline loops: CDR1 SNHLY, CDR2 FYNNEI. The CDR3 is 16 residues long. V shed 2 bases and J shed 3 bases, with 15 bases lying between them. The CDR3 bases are TGTGCCAGCAGTGAATACGGGACTGGGCTGACAGATACGCAGTATTTT. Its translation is CASSEYGTGLTDTQYF.

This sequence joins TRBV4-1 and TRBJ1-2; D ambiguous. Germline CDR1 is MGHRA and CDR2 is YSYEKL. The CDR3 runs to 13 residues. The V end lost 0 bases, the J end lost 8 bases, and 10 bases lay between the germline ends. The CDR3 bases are TGCGCCAGCAGCCAAGATCCGCGGAGCGGCTACACCTTC. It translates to CASSQDPRSGYTF.

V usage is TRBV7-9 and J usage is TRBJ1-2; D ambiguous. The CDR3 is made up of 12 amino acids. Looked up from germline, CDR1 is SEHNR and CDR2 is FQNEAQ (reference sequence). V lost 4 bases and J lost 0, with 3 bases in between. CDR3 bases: TGTGCCAGCAGCTCAACTAACTATGGCTACACCTTC. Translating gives CASSSTNYGYTF.

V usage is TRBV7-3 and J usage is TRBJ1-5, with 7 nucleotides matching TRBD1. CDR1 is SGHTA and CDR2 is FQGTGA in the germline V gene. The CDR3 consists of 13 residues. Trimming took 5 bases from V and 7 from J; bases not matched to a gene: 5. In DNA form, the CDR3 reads TGTGCCAGCAGCCCAGGGGGTGGCCAGCCCCAGCATTTT. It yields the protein CASSPGGGQPQHF. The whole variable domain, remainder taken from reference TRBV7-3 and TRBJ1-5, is GAGVSQTPSNKVTEKGKYVELRCDPISGHTALYWYRQSLGQGPEFLIYFQGTGAADDSGLPNDRFFAVRPEGSVSTLKIQRTERGDSAVYLCASSPGGGQPQHFGDGTRLSIL.

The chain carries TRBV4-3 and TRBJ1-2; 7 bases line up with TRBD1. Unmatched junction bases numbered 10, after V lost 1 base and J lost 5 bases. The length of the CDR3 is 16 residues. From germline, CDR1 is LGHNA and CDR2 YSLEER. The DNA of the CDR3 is TGCGCCAGCAGCCAAGTTCGAGGGGGCGGAAATTATGGCTACACCTTC. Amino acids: CASSQVRGGGNYGYTF.

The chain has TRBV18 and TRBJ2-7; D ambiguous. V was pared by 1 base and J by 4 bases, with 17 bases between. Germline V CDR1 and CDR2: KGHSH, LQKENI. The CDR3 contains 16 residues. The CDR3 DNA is TGTGCCAGCTCACCACAGGCGGCCCCTATGATTTACGAGCAGTACTTC. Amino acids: CASSPQAAPMIYEQYF.

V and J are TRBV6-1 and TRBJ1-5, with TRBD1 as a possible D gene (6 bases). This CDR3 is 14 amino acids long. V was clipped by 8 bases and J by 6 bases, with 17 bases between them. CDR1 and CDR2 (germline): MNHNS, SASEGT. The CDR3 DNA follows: TGTGCCAGCGTTACAGGGAGCGGCGGTCAGCCCCAGCATTTT. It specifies CASVTGSGGQPQHF.

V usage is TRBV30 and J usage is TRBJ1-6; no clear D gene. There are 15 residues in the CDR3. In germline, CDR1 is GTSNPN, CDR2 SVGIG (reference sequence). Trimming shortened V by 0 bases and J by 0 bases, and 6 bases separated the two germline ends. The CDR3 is CAWSVQSSYNSPLHF. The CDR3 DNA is TGTGCCTGGAGTGTACAGAGCTCCTATAATTCACCCCTCCACTTT.

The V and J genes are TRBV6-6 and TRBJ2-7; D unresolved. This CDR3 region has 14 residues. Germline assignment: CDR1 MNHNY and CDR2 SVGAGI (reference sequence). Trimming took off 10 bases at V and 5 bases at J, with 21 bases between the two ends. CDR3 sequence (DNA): TGTGCCACTGTTGAGGCGGTCGGCCCCCACGAGCAGTACTTC. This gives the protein CATVEAVGPHEQYF.

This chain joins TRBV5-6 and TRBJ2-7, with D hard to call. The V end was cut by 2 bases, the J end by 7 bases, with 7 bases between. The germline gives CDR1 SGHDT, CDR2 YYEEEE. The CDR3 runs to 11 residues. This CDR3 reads CASSFSAEQYF. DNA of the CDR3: TGTGCCAGCAGCTTTTCCGCGGAGCAGTACTTC.